These T cell receptor beta chains were read from a single sample in a study of yellow fever vaccine responses in identical twins. TCRdb redid the calling of the RT-PCR reads with MiXCR, one entry per CDR3 protein. This table has 9,800 or so distinct CDR3 sequences, over 80% appearing once. The source was T cells from blood (PBMCs), unsorted or a sorted subset (not recorded which), collected before or after yellow fever vaccination (not recorded which). These receptors all stem from a woman between 18 and 29 years old who received the yellow fever vaccine. Both conserved end residues are part of each CDR3. Fields, in order: CDR3 length, clone size, D gene, J gene, V gene, CDR3 DNA, CDR3 protein. D genes are given only for firm matches. Part of the rows lack a size; the others show once, few, many or a class for expanded clones.

15 | - | TRBD2 | TRBJ2-3 | TRBV4-1 | TGCGCCAGCAGCCGGGCCGGGACTAGCTTGGATACGCAGTATTTT | CASSRAGTSLDTQYF
13 | - | - | TRBJ2-1 | TRBV9 | TGTGCCAGCGCGGCTAGCTCCTACAATGAGCAGTTCTTC | CASAASSYNEQFF
13 | - | - | TRBJ2-7 | TRBV24-1 | TGTGCCACCAAAAGAGGAGCTTGGGCCGAGCAGTACTTC | CATKRGAWAEQYF
13 | - | - | TRBJ1-1 | TRBV24-1 | TGTGCCACCAGTGGCGGAGGGCGCACTGAAGCTTTCTTT | CATSGGGRTEAFF
17 | - | TRBD1 | TRBJ2-7 | TRBV6-2/TRBV6-3 | TGTGCCAGCAGTTACGCACCGGGACAGGGTTTCTCCTACGAGCAGTACTTC | CASSYAPGQGFSYEQYF
11 | few | - | TRBJ1-4 | TRBV2 | TGTGCCAGCACCCCATCCGGGAAACTGTTTTTT | CASTPSGKLFF
15 | - | TRBD2 | TRBJ2-5 | TRBV5-1 | TGCGCCAGCAGCTTGGGATCTAGCGGAGAAGAGACCCAGTACTTC | CASSLGSSGEETQYF
13 | - | - | TRBJ2-3 | TRBV29-1 | TGCAGCGTGGCGACTGGGGGCACAGATACGCAGTATTTT | CSVATGGTDTQYF
15 | once | TRBD1 | TRBJ2-2 | TRBV13 | TGTGCCAGCAGCGGACAGGGGGCAAACACCGGGGAGCTGTTTTTT | CASSGQGANTGELFF
15 | few | - | TRBJ2-5 | TRBV6-1 | TGTGCCAGCACCCGAATAGGGACTGTCCAAGAGACCCAGTACTTC | CASTRIGTVQETQYF
15 | - | - | TRBJ2-1 | TRBV2 | TGTGCCAGCAGAGACAGGTCTACTAGCGTGAATGAGCAGTTCTTC | CASRDRSTSVNEQFF
13 | - | - | TRBJ2-5 | TRBV7-3 | TGTGCCAGCAGCTTAAGGGTCCAAGAGACCCAGTACTTC | CASSLRVQETQYF
13 | few | - | TRBJ2-3 | TRBV20-1 | TGCAGTGCTAGAGGTGACTACACAGATACGCAGTATTTT | CSARGDYTDTQYF
15 | - | - | TRBJ2-1 | TRBV11-3 | TGTGCCAGCAGCTTAGATTTAGGATCACACAATGAGCAGTTCTTC | CASSLDLGSHNEQFF
13 | few | - | TRBJ1-5 | TRBV6-1 | TGTGCCAGCAGCCCAGGGGGCAATCAGCCCCAGCATTTT | CASSPGGNQPQHF
17 | - | - | TRBJ2-1 | TRBV27 | TGTGCCAGCAGCCACGTAGGGGGGGCGGGAGTCTACAATGAGCAGTTCTTC | CASSHVGGAGVYNEQFF
15 | few | TRBD2 | TRBJ2-1 | TRBV7-6 | TGTGCCAGCAGCTTATGGGGGGGGGTAGGCAATGAGCAGTTCTTC | CASSLWGGVGNEQFF
15 | - | TRBD1 | TRBJ1-5 | TRBV4-1 | TGCGCCAGCAGCCATACGGGACAGAGTAATCAGCCCCAGCATTTT | CASSHTGQSNQPQHF